Shown below are 25 T cell receptor beta chains from a single sample sequenced in a study of T cells in Graves' hyperthyroidism and ophthalmopathy. RNA transcripts yielded amplified TCR beta CDR3 regions. Initially, a first-round RT-PCR of the TCR CDR3 employed the HTBI primer set. TCRdb re-derived calls from the multiplex PCR reads in MiXCR, one entry per CDR3 protein. The sample holds a few hundred thousand distinct CDR3 sequences, roughly 15% seen once. The sample comprised blood. The receptors originated from a woman in her 30s with Graves' ophthalmopathy.

The V gene is TRBV27, the J gene TRBJ1-2, with D perhaps TRBD1 (5 bases). Germline-derived CDR1 and CDR2 are MNHEY and SMNVEV (reference sequence). V was cut by 5 bases and J by 8 bases, with 12 bases left in between. The CDR3 has 12 amino acids. The CDR3 region is CASSMGGGGYTF. CDR3 DNA sequence: TGTGCCAGCAGTATGGGGGGGGGGGGCTACACCTTC.

The sample holds a few counts of this clonotype. The chain recombines TRBV6-1 with TRBJ2-7; tentative D call: TRBD2 (6 bases). V shed 5 bases and J shed 7 bases, with 12 bases lying between them. CDR3 size: 12 residues. CDR1 is MNHNS, CDR2 SASEGT, per germline. CDR3 DNA: TGTGCCAGCAGTCAAGGAGGGATTGAGCAGTACTTC. Translation: CASSQGGIEQYF.

This clonotype has a count of ten or more. The rearrangement joins TRBV6-1 to TRBJ1-2; 7 positions agree with TRBD1. J was trimmed by 7 bases and V by 3 bases; bases with no gene match: 2. Germline V gene data show CDR1 as MNHNS and CDR2 as SASEGT. The length of the CDR3 is 12 residues. The CDR3 reads CASSEWTGGYTF. CDR3 coding DNA: TGTGCCAGCAGTGAGTGGACAGGTGGCTACACCTTC.

This rearrangement joins TRBV14 to TRBJ1-1; no firm D call. The CDR3 length is 15 residues. V lost 0 bases to trimming and J lost 13 bases, with 21 bases between them. The germline gives CDR1 SGHDN, CDR2 FVKESK. The CDR3 region is CASSQDSIAHFRVFF. The CDR3 coding sequence is TGTGCCAGCAGCCAAGATTCCATCGCCCATTTTCGTGTTTTCTTT. Together with reference TRBV14 and TRBJ1-1, the CDR3 gives the full variable domain: EAGVTQFPSHSVIEKGQTVTLRCDPISGHDNLYWYRRVMGKEIKFLLHFVKESKQDESGMPNNRFLAERTGGTYSTLKVQPAELEDSGVYFCASSQDSIAHFRVFFGQGTRLTVV.

The chain joins TRBV14 to TRBJ2-3; D gene unclear. The germline V gene encodes CDR1 SGHDN and CDR2 FVKESK. CDR3 length equals 16 residues. V gave up 1 base and J gave up 2 bases, with 13 bases separating them. The CDR3 region is CASSQGMGRSTDTQYF. CDR3 coding DNA: TGTGCCAGCAGCCAAGGTATGGGAAGGTCCACAGATACGCAGTATTTT.

This clonotype appeared many times. CDR3: CSAREGAMDEKLFF. The CDR3 DNA reads as TGCAGTGCTAGGGAGGGGGCGATGGATGAAAAACTGTTTTTT. The chain couples TRBV20-1 to TRBJ1-4; 7 positions agree with TRBD1. V gave up 3 bases and J gave up 6 bases; unmatched junction bases: 7. The CDR3 loop spans 14 amino acids. Germline V gene sequence: CDR1 DFQATT, CDR2 SNEGSKA (reference sequence).

This clonotype was seen at least ten times. The chain is built from TRBV24-1 and TRBJ2-7, with 8 bases that match TRBD2. CDR3 length equals 18 residues. From germline, CDR1 is KGHDR and CDR2 SFDVKD. The V segment lost 1 base and the J segment 2 bases; nucleotides outside the gene matches: 12. CDR3 region: CATSDFGAGAPTPYEQYF. For the CDR3, the DNA is TGTGCCACCAGTGATTTTGGAGCGGGGGCCCCGACTCCCTACGAGCAGTACTTC.

This clonotype has just a few counts. The chain is built from TRBV19 and TRBJ1-5, with D tentatively TRBD1 (5 bases). CDR3 length: 14 amino acids. Per germline, CDR1 LNHDA and CDR2 SQIVND (reference sequence). The V gene lost 3 bases and the J gene lost 5 bases, with 11 bases spanning the gap. In DNA form, the CDR3 reads TGTGCCAGTAGTATCAGGGTGGGGGATCAGCCCCAGCATTTT. It yields the protein CASSIRVGDQPQHF.

This clonotype was observed at least ten times. The chain carries TRBV7-2 and TRBJ2-3; TRBD2 is a possible D gene (6 bases). V was clipped by 0 bases and J by 6 bases, with 13 bases between them. CDR3 size: 15 residues. The V gene's germline CDR1 is SGHTA and CDR2 FQGNSA. As DNA, the CDR3 is TGTGCCAGCAGCTTAGCTAGCGGCCGGTCGGATACGCAGTATTTT. Translated, it gives CASSLASGRSDTQYF.

This clonotype was counted between two and nine times. The chain couples TRBV5-5 to TRBJ2-1, with 11 bases that match TRBD2. CDR1 SGHKS and CDR2 YYEKEE come from the germline V gene (reference sequence). V lost 4 bases to trimming and J lost 4 bases; unmatched junction nucleotides: 7. The length of the CDR3 is 16 residues. CDR3 bases: TGTGCCAGCAGCCATATCACTAGCGGGGGTTACAATGAGCAGTTCTTC. Protein product: CASSHITSGGYNEQFF. Using reference TRBV5-5 and TRBJ2-1 for the parts outside the CDR3, the full variable domain is DAGVTQSPTHLIKTRGQQVTLRCSPISGHKSVSWYQQVLGQGPQFIFQYYEKEERGRGNFPDRFSARQFPNYSSELNVNALLLGDSALYLCASSHITSGGYNEQFFGPGTRLTVL.

This clonotype was counted a few times. The chain uses TRBV27 and TRBJ2-5; 7 bases match TRBD2. V was pared by 3 bases and J by 0 bases, with 4 bases of the junction left unmatched. The germline gives CDR1 MNHEY, CDR2 SMNVEV (reference sequence). The CDR3 runs 15 residues. The CDR3 reads CASSFIAGDQETQYF. In DNA, the CDR3 is TGTGCCAGCAGTTTTATCGCGGGGGACCAAGAGACCCAGTACTTC.

Many counts were recorded for this clonotype. The rearrangement uses TRBV7-2 and TRBJ2-5, with D maybe TRBD2 (6 bases). The CDR3 sequence is 15 residues long. Germline CDR1 SGHTA, CDR2 FQGNSA. The ends were cut back, 5 bases at V and 2 bases at J, with 15 bases in the middle. This chain's CDR3 is CASSRDRRGQETQYF. DNA for the CDR3: TGTGCCAGCAGCCGAGATCGGAGGGGACAAGAGACCCAGTACTTC.

This clonotype came up a few times. This chain connects TRBV12-3 or TRBV12-4 to TRBJ1-4; D gene unclear. V lost 6 bases, J lost 4 bases, and 12 bases lay in between. The CDR3 is made up of 14 amino acids. The CDR3 DNA reads TGTGCCAGCAGCACCGGGATATATAATGAAAAACTGTTTTTT. This sequence encodes CASSTGIYNEKLFF.

The chain uses TRBV10-1 and TRBJ2-3; the D gene is possibly TRBD2 (5 bases). Germline-derived CDR1 and CDR2 are WNHNN and SYGVQD (reference sequence). The CDR3 covers 13 residues. V was trimmed by 3 bases and J by 2 bases, leaving 6 bases between them. As DNA, the CDR3 is TGCGCCAGCAGTGAAGGACTCACAGATACGCAGTATTTT. Amino acids: CASSEGLTDTQYF.

This clonotype was detected many times. The rearrangement joins TRBV5-6 to TRBJ2-4, with 7 bases matching TRBD1. This CDR3 has 13 residues. Unmatched junction bases numbered 5, after V lost 3 bases and J lost 8 bases. Germline CDR1 is SGHDT and CDR2 is YYEEEE. Written as DNA, the CDR3 is TGTGCCAGCAGCTCCCGACAGGGTTACATTCAGTACTTC. Translation gives CASSSRQGYIQYF.

This clonotype occurred many times. The chain carries TRBV7-9 and TRBJ2-3; 7 bases line up with TRBD2. Germline CDR1 SEHNR, CDR2 FQNEAQ (reference sequence). V was clipped by 5 bases and J by 4 bases; unmatched bases: 9. This CDR3 contains 15 residues. DNA for the CDR3: TGTGCCAGCAGCACAACCGGGACTACCTCAGATACGCAGTATTTT. Its protein product is CASSTTGTTSDTQYF.

This clonotype was detected many times. The gene calls are TRBV28 and TRBJ2-2; TRBD1 aligns across 8 bases. This CDR3 is 18 amino acids long. With V trimmed by 1 base and J by 6 bases, 13 bases remained unmatched. The germline CDR1 and CDR2 sequences are MDHEN and SYDVKM. The CDR3 loop reads CASSLSRGQGVRPGELFF. CDR3 DNA: TGTGCCAGCAGTTTATCTAGAGGACAGGGTGTTAGACCCGGGGAGCTGTTTTTT.

This clonotype was detected many times. The rearrangement links TRBV12-3 or TRBV12-4 to TRBJ1-6; 9 bases are a match to TRBD1. The J segment lost 12 bases and the V segment lost 7 bases, leaving 13 bases of the junction unmatched. The CDR3 has 15 amino acids. The CDR3 loop is CASTEGQGRRGPLHF. The CDR3 region has the DNA TGTGCCAGCACCGAGGGACAGGGAAGACGGGGACCCCTCCACTTT.

The table lists this clonotype with many counts. The chain is built from TRBV12-3 or TRBV12-4 and TRBJ2-1; the match to TRBD2 covers 8 bases. CDR3 size: 15 residues. The junction had 4 bases not matched to a gene; V was cut back by 3 bases and J by 3 bases. CDR3 sequence: CASSFGGVGYNEQFF. In nucleotides, the CDR3 is TGTGCCAGCAGTTTCGGGGGGGTCGGCTACAATGAGCAGTTCTTC.

This clonotype occurred many times. The V gene is TRBV5-1, the J gene TRBJ2-5; TRBD2 agrees at 7 bases. Trimming cost V 0 bases and J 5 bases; bases outside gene matches: 4. CDR1 SGHRS and CDR2 YFSETQ come from the germline V gene. The CDR3 runs to 14 residues. The CDR3 spells CASSLGTRRETQYF. As DNA, the CDR3 is TGCGCCAGCAGCTTGGGGACTAGACGGGAGACCCAGTACTTC.

The table lists this clonotype with many counts. V usage is TRBV12-3 or TRBV12-4 and J usage is TRBJ1-2; D is perhaps TRBD1 (5 bases). This CDR3 has 18 residues. Trimming left V 4 bases short and J 4 bases short, with 25 bases between. CDR3 bases: TGTGCCAGCAGTTCCCTTCGGAGGGGCGCGTATGCCTTCTATGGCTACACCTTC. Protein sequence: CASSSLRRGAYAFYGYTF.

Concerning this clonotype: This sequence may be a read error, since a much larger clone differs from it by one base. The genes are TRBV30 and TRBJ2-5; D is perhaps TRBD1 (5 bases). From germline, CDR1 is GTSNPN and CDR2 SVGIG (reference sequence). This CDR3 is built from 15 residues. The CDR3 loop reads CAWGVGISGYETQYF. CDR3 coding DNA: TGTGCCTGGGGTGTTGGTATATCAGGGTATGAGACCCAGTACTTC.

This clonotype was counted a few times. The genes are TRBV19 and TRBJ1-2; weak D call: TRBD1 (6 bases). Trimming took 10 bases from V and 4 from J, leaving 10 bases between them. Germline V gene lookup returns CDR1 LNHDA and CDR2 SQIVND (reference sequence). The CDR3 consists of 11 residues. The CDR3 sequence is CATWDTYGYTF. Written as DNA, the CDR3 is TGTGCCACATGGGACACCTATGGCTACACCTTC.

Only a few counts were recorded for this clonotype. V usage is TRBV24-1 and J usage is TRBJ2-1; D is perhaps TRBD1 or TRBD2 (5 bases each). From germline, CDR1 is KGHDR and CDR2 SFDVKD. V was trimmed by 3 bases and J by 5 bases, leaving 16 bases between them. CDR3 length: 16 residues. The CDR3: CATSDETRGAHNEQFF. The DNA for the CDR3 is TGTGCCACCAGTGATGAGACGAGGGGAGCACACAATGAGCAGTTCTTC.

There are many counts of this clonotype. The J gene is TRBJ2-1, the V gene TRBV13, with D tentatively TRBD1 (6 bases). Between the trimmed V and J ends, which lost 6 bases and 7 bases, there was a span of 22 bases. The CDR3 covers 16 residues. Germline V CDR1 and CDR2: PRHDT, FYEKMQ (reference sequence). This CDR3 reads CASSSRGQLRSNEQFF. The CDR3 nucleotides are TGTGCCAGCAGTTCGAGAGGACAGTTGAGGTCGAATGAGCAGTTCTTC. The whole variable domain, remainder taken from reference TRBV13 and TRBJ2-1, is AAGVIQSPRHLIKEKRETATLKCYPIPRHDTVYWYQQGPGQDPQFLISFYEKMQSDKGSIPDRFSAQQFSDYHSELNMSSLELGDSALYFCASSSRGQLRSNEQFFGPGTRLTVL.